This passage covers 24 T cell receptor beta chains from one sample sequenced in a study of T cells in Graves' hyperthyroidism and ophthalmopathy. RNA transcripts were the template for amplifying TCR beta CDR3 regions. TCR CDR3 underwent first-round RT-PCR with the HTBI primer set. MiXCR, applied by TCRdb to the multiplex PCR reads, yields one record per CDR3 protein. The sample shows a few hundred thousand distinct CDR3 sequences, 40% to 55% of them seen only once. Material: peripheral blood or thyroid tissue (not recorded which). The origin of the receptors is a woman younger than 35 with Graves' hyperthyroidism.

The CDR3 DNA is TGTGCCAGCAGCTCTTCCGGGACAGGGAGCGAGCAGTACTTC. It encodes CASSSSGTGSEQYF. This chain connects TRBV7-9 to TRBJ2-7; 9 nucleotides agree with TRBD1. Germline V gene sequence: CDR1 SEHNR, CDR2 FQNEAQ (reference sequence). The CDR3 consists of 14 residues. Losses at the gene ends were 4 bases for V and 6 bases for J; bases not matched to a gene: 7.

This clonotype appeared many times. The genes are TRBV6-5 and TRBJ2-7; 7 bases are shared with TRBD2. The CDR3 length is 16 residues. Germline CDR1 reads MNHEY; CDR2 reads SVGAGI. J lost 0 bases, V lost 6 bases, and 11 bases had no gene match. CDR3 residues: CASSPRGGRYSYEQYF. The CDR3, as DNA: TGTGCCAGCAGCCCCCGTGGCGGGAGATACTCCTACGAGCAGTACTTC.

V usage is TRBV5-4 and J usage is TRBJ2-1; TRBD1 might be the D (6 bases). CDR1 and CDR2 from the germline V gene are SGHNT and YYREEE (reference sequence). Trimming stripped 4 bases from V and 0 bases from J, with 17 bases between. The CDR3 totals 17 residues. Here the CDR3 reads CASSDSTGKSSYNEQFF. CDR3 nucleotides: TGTGCCAGCAGCGATAGTACAGGGAAAAGCTCCTACAATGAGCAGTTCTTC.

This clonotype was picked up many times. The chain has TRBV6-2 or TRBV6-3 and TRBJ1-5; D uncertain. The V gene lost 7 bases and the J gene lost 2 bases, with 21 bases spanning the gap. CDR3 length equals 17 residues. Germline V gene data show CDR1 as MNHEY and CDR2 as SVGEGT. The CDR3 region has the DNA TGTGCCAGCACCTTCTCGTCGGGGAGTTTGGGCAATCAGCCCCAGCATTTT. It encodes CASTFSSGSLGNQPQHF.

This clonotype has a handful of counts. J is TRBJ1-1 and V is TRBV7-9; no firm D call. Germline-derived CDR1 and CDR2 are SEHNR and FQNEAQ (reference sequence). Trimming left V 1 base short and J 4 bases short, with 13 bases between. This CDR3 has 15 residues. The CDR3 reads CASSLESGGSTEAFF. The DNA of the CDR3 is TGTGCCAGCAGCTTAGAGTCCGGAGGGAGCACTGAAGCTTTCTTT.

This clonotype was seen once. The chain couples TRBV10-3 to TRBJ1-1; D unresolved. CDR1 and CDR2 from the germline V gene are ENHRY and SYGVKD. This CDR3 region has 15 residues. The ends were cut back, 6 bases at V and 1 base at J, with 15 bases in the middle. The CDR3 spells CAIREGGVGNTEAFF. CDR3 nucleotide sequence: TGTGCCATCAGAGAGGGTGGTGTGGGGAACACTGAAGCTTTCTTT.

This clonotype was found many times. V is TRBV20-1 and J is TRBJ1-2; TRBD1 matches at 7 bases. The germline CDR1 and CDR2 sequences are DFQATT and SNEGSKA (reference sequence). The CDR3 sequence is 13 residues long. CDR3 bases: TGCCAGTTCCTGGCAGGGGGTGCCTGGGGCTACACCTTC. The encoded protein is CQFLAGGAWGYTF.

The chain recombines TRBV5-6 with TRBJ2-7, with D uncertain. Germline CDR1 reads SGHDT; CDR2 reads YYEEEE. This CDR3 has 15 residues. V shed 5 bases and J shed 0 bases, with 15 bases lying between them. The DNA of the CDR3 is TGTGCCAGCAGGCAAGACCCTACGAGCTCCTACGAGCAGTACTTC. This translates into CASRQDPTSSYEQYF.

The chain employs TRBV18 and TRBJ1-5; D is possibly TRBD1 (6 bases). This CDR3 is 13 amino acids long. The V gene's germline CDR1 is KGHSH and CDR2 LQKENI. V was cut by 5 bases and J by 7 bases, with 12 bases left in between. The CDR3 DNA reads TGTGCCAGCTCAGAAACAGGGAGGCAGCCCCAGCATTTT. This translates into CASSETGRQPQHF.

This clonotype was recorded many times. This chain uses TRBV29-1 with TRBJ2-1, with D uncertain. Germline CDR1 is SQVTM and CDR2 is ANQGSEA. There are 10 residues in the CDR3. The V and J ends lost 4 bases and 4 bases respectively, with 2 bases between them. The CDR3 spells CSVAYNEQFF. In DNA form, the CDR3 reads TGCAGCGTTGCGTACAATGAGCAGTTCTTC.

This clonotype was picked up many times. This rearrangement joins TRBV12-3 or TRBV12-4 to TRBJ2-5, with D possibly being TRBD1 (5 bases). The V and J ends lost 6 bases and 4 bases respectively, with 18 bases between them. The CDR3 totals 15 residues. CDR3 in DNA: TGTGCCAGCAGCCCCCTGGACACTCAGGGAGAGACCCAGTACTTC. It is translated as CASSPLDTQGETQYF.

In its sample, this clonotype was seen many times. J is TRBJ2-3 and V is TRBV24-1; D assignment may be TRBD1 or TRBD2 (5 bases each). Trimming stripped 1 base from V and 6 bases from J, with 7 bases between. The CDR3 contains 13 residues. The V gene's germline CDR1 is KGHDR and CDR2 SFDVKD. In nucleotides, the CDR3 is TGTGCCACCAGTGATTTCTGGGGGGATACGCAGTATTTT. Its protein is CATSDFWGDTQYF.

This clonotype was observed at least ten times. The CDR3 loop reads CASSLSGGYGYTF. The CDR3, as DNA: TGTGCCAGCAGCTTATCCGGGGGATACGGCTACACCTTC. The V gene is TRBV7-3, the J gene TRBJ1-2; tentative D call: TRBD1 (5 bases). Germline V gene lookup returns CDR1 SGHTA and CDR2 FQGTGA. This CDR3 contains 13 residues. Trimming cost V 2 bases and J 8 bases, with 12 bases left between them.

This clonotype was recorded at least ten times. The rearrangement joins TRBV9 to TRBJ2-2; D ambiguous. The CDR3 contains 15 residues. In germline, CDR1 is SGDLS, CDR2 YYNGEE. Trimming removed 5 bases at V and 0 bases at J, with 11 bases between. The CDR3 region is CASSNTVTNTGELFF. DNA of the CDR3: TGTGCCAGCAGTAATACAGTGACGAACACCGGGGAGCTGTTTTTT.

V and J are TRBV16 and TRBJ2-3; D unresolved. The CDR3 extends over 13 amino acids. In germline, CDR1 is KGHSY, CDR2 FQNENV. V was pared by 4 bases and J by 9 bases, with 14 bases between. The CDR3: CASSLAANPTQYF. CDR3 nucleotide sequence: TGTGCCAGCAGCCTAGCTGCGAACCCAACGCAGTATTTT.

The J gene is TRBJ2-2, the V gene TRBV6-1; tentatively, D is TRBD1 or TRBD2 (7 bases each). Germline values: CDR1 MNHNS, CDR2 SASEGT. The V and J ends lost 2 bases and 3 bases respectively, with 13 bases between them. This CDR3 is 16 amino acids long. The CDR3 DNA sequence: TGTGCCAGCAGTGAATATGCAGGGGGGGACACCGGGGAGCTGTTTTTT. It is translated as CASSEYAGGDTGELFF.

This clonotype was seen a few times. The chain joins TRBV29-1 to TRBJ2-1; TRBD2 might be the D (5 bases). This CDR3 comprises 14 residues. Trimming shortened V by 3 bases and J by 5 bases, and 14 bases separated the two germline ends. Germline values: CDR1 SQVTM, CDR2 ANQGSEA. The CDR3 DNA reads as TGCAGCGTTGACCCTAGCCCGATGGACAATGAGCAGTTCTTC. This translates into CSVDPSPMDNEQFF.

A remark on this clonotype: The CDR3 does not end in the conserved phenylalanine or tryptophan, so this is likely a read error. The DNA is left out, because the CDR3 cannot be placed on it with certainty; the CDR3 is given as TCRdb lists it. The CDR3 protein is CASSRGQSY. This chain joins TRBV7-9 and TRBJ2-2. From its first to its last residue, the CDR3 has 9 amino acids. Germline CDR1 is SEHNR and CDR2 is FQNEAQ (reference sequence).

For this clonotype: The CDR3 does not close with the conserved phenylalanine or tryptophan, likely indicating a read error. The chain couples TRBV10-3 to TRBJ1-1; TRBD1 agrees at 8 bases. The trim removed 4 bases at V and 4 bases at J, leaving 8 bases unmatched. CDR1 ENHRY and CDR2 SYGVKD come from the germline V gene. The CDR3 has 15 amino acids. This CDR3 is CAISAEQGVSTEAFL. The CDR3 DNA follows: TGTGCCATCAGTGCAGAACAGGGGGTGAGCACTGAAGCTTTCCTT.

This clonotype was recorded only once. The CDR3 nucleotides are TGTGCCAGCAGCACACAGGGGGCGCACGAGCAGTACTTC. As protein: CASSTQGAHEQYF. The chain has TRBV7-2 and TRBJ2-7, with TRBD1 identical over 9 bases. V trimming: 5 bases; J trimming: 5 bases; junction bases outside the gene matches: 4. There are 13 residues in the CDR3. Germline values: CDR1 SGHTA, CDR2 FQGNSA.

The chain carries TRBV24-1 and TRBJ2-3; D might be TRBD2 (6 bases). This CDR3 has 17 residues. V lost 3 bases to trimming and J lost 4 bases, with 19 bases between them. The germline V gene has CDR1 KGHDR and CDR2 SFDVKD. Written as DNA, the CDR3 is TGTGCCACCAGTGATCCTGGGGATCCTGGGACTGCAGATACGCAGTATTTT. It translates to CATSDPGDPGTADTQYF.

There are many counts of this clonotype. The germline gene is not matched at one end of the junction; a read error may be the cause. The V gene is TRBV28, the J gene TRBJ1-5; D call uncertain. The CDR3 spans 14 residues. Germline CDR1 reads MDHEN; CDR2 reads SYDVKM. CDR3 nucleotides: TGTGCCAGCAGCTTATATCCTAGCAATCAGCCCCAGCATTTT. The encoded protein is CASSLYPSNQPQHF.

The chain couples TRBV2 to TRBJ1-5, with no clear D. The ends were cut back, 6 bases at V and 11 bases at J, with 23 bases in the middle. The germline CDR1 and CDR2 sequences are SNHLY and FYNNEI. CDR3 length: 15 residues. CDR3 sequence reads: CASRPLAGGQETQHF. CDR3 coding DNA: TGTGCCAGCAGGCCACTAGCGGGAGGGCAGGAGACCCAGCATTTT.

This clonotype was observed once. The chain uses TRBV5-1 and TRBJ1-1, with TRBD1 as a possible D gene (6 bases). Trimming left V 4 bases short and J 1 base short, with 14 bases between. The CDR3 totals 15 residues. The germline CDR1 and CDR2 sequences are SGHRS and YFSETQ. For the CDR3, the DNA is TGCGCCAGCAGCGTAGGGGGGCGCGGGAACACTGAAGCTTTCTTT. This gives the protein CASSVGGRGNTEAFF.